Following are 31 T cell receptor beta chains from one sample sequenced in a study of blood T cell repertoires in COVID-19. Profiled with immunoSEQ multiplex PCR; TCRdb holds only in-frame clones, not every one. This sample has approximately 300,000 clones; around 89% occur once, and the top ten carry more than 0.75%. Source material: peripheral blood. The receptors derive from a man between 25 and 39 years old with acute or convalescent COVID-19.

This clone is a singleton in its sample. The J gene is TRBJ1-5, the V gene TRBV7-9, with D possibly matching TRBD1 (6 bases). This CDR3 contains 14 residues. The V end lost 5 bases, the J end lost 4 bases, and 12 bases lay between the germline ends. CDR1 is SEHNR and CDR2 is FQNEAQ in the germline V gene (reference sequence). Here the CDR3 DNA reads TGTGCCAGCAGCCGGATCGGACAGAATCAGCCCCAGCATTTT. As protein: CASSRIGQNQPQHF.

This chain joins TRBV3-1 (or the pseudogene TRBV3-2) and TRBJ2-7; possibly TRBD2 for D (6 bases). The CDR3 totals 16 residues. CDR1 is LGHDT and CDR2 is YNNKEL in the germline V gene (reference sequence). Between the trimmed V and J ends, which lost 5 bases and 2 bases, there was a span of 19 bases. As DNA, the CDR3 is TGTGCCAGCAGCAAAGGAGTGACGGGAGTAGCCTACGAGCAGTACTTC. Translated: CASSKGVTGVAYEQYF.

The chain has TRBV28 and TRBJ2-4; D is unclear. V was shortened by 5 bases and J by 0 bases, with 5 bases between the two germline ends. The CDR3 sequence is 13 residues long. Germline values: CDR1 MDHEN, CDR2 SYDVKM. The CDR3 DNA is TGTGCCAGCAGTGAGCTAGCCAAAAACATTCAGTACTTC. It translates to CASSELAKNIQYF.

This clone was observed a single time. The V and J genes are TRBV28 and TRBJ1-2; 7 bases agree with TRBD1. J lost 4 bases, V lost 1 base, and 3 bases had no gene match. CDR3 length: 14 residues. Looked up from germline, CDR1 is MDHEN and CDR2 is SYDVKM. In nucleotides, the CDR3 is TGTGCCAGCAGTTTATCGGGACAGAGCTATGGCTACACCTTC. This sequence encodes CASSLSGQSYGYTF.

The genes are TRBV3-1 (or the pseudogene TRBV3-2) and TRBJ1-3, with D tentatively TRBD1 (6 bases). This CDR3 contains 16 residues. Germline CDR1 reads LGHDT; CDR2 reads YNNKEL (reference sequence). V lost 2 bases and J lost 4, with 15 bases in between. The CDR3 DNA reads TGTGCCAGCAGCCAAAAACAGGGTGGTTCCGGAAACACCATATATTTT. Translating it yields CASSQKQGGSGNTIYF.

This chain connects TRBV3-1 (or the pseudogene TRBV3-2) to TRBJ2-5, with 12 nucleotides matching TRBD2. Trimming cost V 4 bases and J 1 base; bases outside gene matches: 7. CDR1 and CDR2 (germline): LGHDT, YNNKEL (reference sequence). The CDR3 extends over 17 amino acids. The CDR3, as DNA: TGTGCCAGCAGCCGGACTAGCGGGGATACAATCCAAGAGACCCAGTACTTC. Amino acids: CASSRTSGDTIQETQYF.

This rearrangement joins TRBV6-6 to TRBJ1-2; 7 nucleotides line up with TRBD1. Germline V lookup: CDR1 MNHNY, CDR2 SVGAGI (reference sequence). The trim removed 11 bases at V and 3 bases at J, leaving 9 bases unmatched. The CDR3 is 13 residues long. The CDR3 reads CAVGTVSYYGYTF. CDR3 sequence (DNA): TGTGCCGTGGGGACAGTGTCTTACTATGGCTACACCTTC.

The J gene is TRBJ2-3, the V gene TRBV19; D perhaps matches TRBD2 (7 bases). Germline assignment: CDR1 LNHDA and CDR2 SQIVND (reference sequence). The V gene lost 1 base and the J gene lost 2 bases, with 13 bases spanning the gap. This CDR3 spans 16 amino acids. The CDR3 is CASSIVGGLNTDTQYF. The CDR3 nucleotides read TGTGCCAGTAGTATAGTAGGGGGACTAAACACAGATACGCAGTATTTT.

The chain joins TRBV12-3 or TRBV12-4 to TRBJ2-7; D is unclear. Trimming left V 5 bases short and J 4 bases short, with 12 bases between. The CDR3 contains 13 residues. The CDR3 DNA follows: TGTGCCAGCAGTCTTCAGACTGAATACGAGCAGTACTTC. The encoded protein is CASSLQTEYEQYF.

The chain recombines TRBV3-1 (or the pseudogene TRBV3-2) with TRBJ2-5, with 8 bases that match TRBD2. The CDR3 spans 15 residues. V lost 3 bases and J lost 2; bases outside the gene matches: 5. Per germline, CDR1 LGHDT and CDR2 YNNKEL (reference sequence). CDR3 loop: CASSQTGTSQETQYF. In DNA, the CDR3 is TGTGCCAGCAGCCAGACCGGGACTAGTCAAGAGACCCAGTACTTC.

The genes are TRBV2 and TRBJ2-3, with 7 bases matching TRBD1. V dropped 6 bases and J dropped 1; count of bases not matched to a gene: 7. The CDR3 has 15 residues. In germline, CDR1 is SNHLY, CDR2 FYNNEI. The CDR3 is CASRVRQGGTDTQYF. The DNA of the CDR3 is TGTGCCAGCAGGGTCAGACAGGGCGGCACAGATACGCAGTATTTT. The full variable domain, completed using reference TRBV2 and TRBJ2-3, is EPEVTQTPSHQVTQMGQEVILRCVPISNHLYFYWYRQILGQKVEFLVSFYNNEISEKSEIFDDQFSVERPDGSNFTLKIRSTKLEDSAMYFCASRVRQGGTDTQYFGPGTRLTVL.

The genes are TRBV4-1 and TRBJ1-1, with 7 bases that match TRBD1. This CDR3 is built from 14 residues. The V gene's germline CDR1 is MGHRA and CDR2 YSYEKL. V was clipped by 4 bases and J by 2 bases; unmatched bases: 4. CDR3 in amino acids: CASSPGQLNTEAFF. In DNA form, the CDR3 reads TGCGCCAGCAGCCCGGGACAGTTAAACACTGAAGCTTTCTTT.

This clone was counted between two and nine times. The chain recombines TRBV9 with TRBJ1-3; TRBD1 is a possible D gene (5 bases). Germline V gene data show CDR1 as SGDLS and CDR2 as YYNGEE. Trimming pared 4 bases from V and 3 bases from J, leaving 23 bases between. The CDR3 contains 18 residues. DNA of the CDR3: TGTGCCAGCAGCCCCACGGACAACGATGCTGCTGGTGGAAACACCATATATTTT. Protein product: CASSPTDNDAAGGNTIYF.

This clone has more than one count but fewer than ten. CDR3 in DNA: TGTGCCAGCAGCTTAGGGGACAGGGAGCATCAGCCCCAGCATTTT. Amino acids: CASSLGDREHQPQHF. The chain recombines TRBV7-9 with TRBJ1-5; 9 bases match TRBD1. Germline CDR1 SEHNR, CDR2 FQNEAQ (reference sequence). The CDR3 has 15 residues. V shed 1 base, J shed 5 bases, and the junction held 3 bases outside the gene matches.

The chain carries TRBV2 and TRBJ1-5, with a weak D call TRBD1 (6 bases). The CDR3 length is 15 residues. Germline CDR1 reads SNHLY; CDR2 reads FYNNEI. Trimming removed 6 bases from V and 0 bases from J, with 12 bases in between. CDR3 coding DNA: TGTGCCAGCAGATATCGGGACACTAGCAATCAGCCCCAGCATTTT. Translated: CASRYRDTSNQPQHF.

This clone was picked up one time. The V gene is TRBV5-1, the J gene TRBJ1-5; D might be TRBD1 (5 bases). V lost 9 bases, J lost 3 bases, and 19 bases lay in between. Germline CDR1 reads SGHRS; CDR2 reads YFSETQ. There are 15 residues in the CDR3. The CDR3 loop is CATPGVRSDNQPQHF. In nucleotides, the CDR3 is TGCGCCACCCCGGGGGTGAGGAGCGACAATCAGCCCCAGCATTTT.

The chain links TRBV7-9 to TRBJ2-7; D is unresolved. Trimming removed 1 base at V and 2 bases at J, with 6 bases between. The CDR3 contains 13 residues. Germline assignment: CDR1 SEHNR and CDR2 FQNEAQ (reference sequence). The DNA for the CDR3 is TGTGCCAGCAGCTTAGTAGAAGCCTACGAGCAGTACTTC. It translates to CASSLVEAYEQYF.

This sequence joins TRBV3-1 (or the pseudogene TRBV3-2) and TRBJ1-1; 8 positions match TRBD1. Per the germline V gene, CDR1 is LGHDT and CDR2 is YNNKEL (reference sequence). V lost 4 bases, J lost 1 base, and 5 bases stayed unmatched. The CDR3 covers 15 residues. CDR3: CASSPIQGGNTEAFF. Written as DNA, the CDR3 is TGTGCCAGCAGCCCAATACAGGGGGGGAACACTGAAGCTTTCTTT.

About this clone itself: The sample contains more than one DNA sequence encoding this CDR3. V is TRBV27 and J is TRBJ2-7, with D perhaps TRBD1 (6 bases). V dropped 2 bases and J dropped 2 bases, with 7 bases sitting between them. CDR1 and CDR2 (germline): MNHEY, SMNVEV (reference sequence). The CDR3 is made up of 13 amino acids. The CDR3 reads CASSLTGTYEQYF. CDR3 in DNA: TGTGCCAGCAGTTTAACAGGGACCTACGAGCAGTACTTC.

The genes are TRBV30 and TRBJ1-4; possibly TRBD1 for D (5 bases). Trimming took off 2 bases at V and 6 bases at J, with 16 bases between the two ends. Germline assignment: CDR1 GTSNPN and CDR2 SVGIG (reference sequence). There are 15 residues in the CDR3. The CDR3 here is CAWSPGGSGYEKLFF. DNA of the CDR3: TGTGCCTGGAGTCCCGGGGGTTCAGGGTATGAAAAACTGTTTTTT.

This clone was picked up many times. This rearrangement joins TRBV7-9 to TRBJ2-1, with D unresolved. Germline values: CDR1 SEHNR, CDR2 FQNEAQ (reference sequence). The CDR3 runs to 11 residues. Trimming took 5 bases from V and 6 from J, leaving 5 bases between them. The chain's CDR3 is CASSAGNEQFF. The DNA of the CDR3 is TGTGCCAGCAGCGCAGGCAATGAGCAGTTCTTC.

The CDR3 here is CASSLNRVPFF. CDR3 nucleotides: TGTGCCAGCAGTTTGAACAGGGTGCCTTTCTTT. The rearrangement joins TRBV6-5 to TRBJ1-1; tentative D call: TRBD1 (6 bases). The germline V and J ends were trimmed by 4 bases and 12 bases, with 12 bases remaining between them. The CDR3 length is 11 residues. Per the germline V gene, CDR1 is MNHEY and CDR2 is SVGAGI.

This chain connects TRBV19 to TRBJ1-1; no clear D. Trimming took 3 bases from V and 0 from J, leaving 8 bases between them. Germline CDR1 reads LNHDA; CDR2 reads SQIVND (reference sequence). The CDR3 covers 14 residues. The CDR3 sequence is CASSMGPMNTEAFF. Here the CDR3 DNA reads TGTGCCAGTAGTATGGGCCCGATGAACACTGAAGCTTTCTTT. Together with reference TRBV19 and TRBJ1-1, the CDR3 gives the full variable domain: DGGITQSPKYLFRKEGQNVTLSCEQNLNHDAMYWYRQDPGQGLRLIYYSQIVNDFQKGDIAEGYSVSREKKESFPLTVTSAQKNPTAFYLCASSMGPMNTEAFFGQGTRLTVV.

The chain carries TRBV9 and TRBJ2-2; D possibly corresponds to TRBD2 (5 bases). V lost 0 bases to trimming and J lost 7 bases, with 10 bases between them. Germline V CDR1 and CDR2: SGDLS, YYNGEE. The CDR3 is 14 residues long. CDR3 residues: CASSVAPEGGELFF. The CDR3 nucleotides read TGTGCCAGCAGCGTAGCCCCTGAGGGCGGGGAGCTGTTTTTT.

The chain links TRBV27 to TRBJ1-5; D is possibly TRBD1 (6 bases). This CDR3 spans 14 amino acids. Germline V lookup: CDR1 MNHEY, CDR2 SMNVEV (reference sequence). V was pared by 4 bases and J by 5 bases, with 12 bases between. The CDR3 protein is CASSSDRPHQPQHF. The CDR3 nucleotides read TGTGCCAGCAGTTCAGACAGGCCCCATCAGCCCCAGCATTTT.

This clone was counted a few times. The V call is TRBV6-6, the J call TRBJ2-7; 10 nucleotides align to TRBD2. Looked up from germline, CDR1 is MNHNY and CDR2 is SVGAGI (reference sequence). The CDR3 has 16 amino acids. J lost 4 bases, V lost 0 bases, and 6 bases had no gene match. For the CDR3, the DNA is TGTGCCAGCAGTTACTCTTCCAGCGGGGGGGAGTACGAGCAGTACTTC. Encoded protein: CASSYSSSGGEYEQYF.

This clone was seen a handful of times. The genes are TRBV7-6 and TRBJ2-2; possibly TRBD1 for D (5 bases). The CDR3 sequence is 16 residues long. V was pared by 4 bases and J by 4 bases, with 16 bases between. Germline-derived CDR1 and CDR2 are SGHVS and FNYEAQ. The CDR3 DNA is TGTGCCAGCAGCTCAGTTCAGGGAACCCCCACCGGGGAGCTGTTTTTT. It specifies CASSSVQGTPTGELFF.

V usage is TRBV5-1 and J usage is TRBJ2-5, with D uncertain. Germline CDR1 SGHRS, CDR2 YFSETQ. CDR3 length: 14 amino acids. V was shortened by 1 base and J by 1 base, with 8 bases between the two germline ends. The CDR3 nucleotides are TGCGCCAGCAGCTTGAGATCTAGCCAAGAGACCCAGTACTTC. This codes for CASSLRSSQETQYF.

This clone has only one observation. This rearrangement joins TRBV11-3 to TRBJ1-2, with D possibly TRBD1 on 6 matching bases. This CDR3 comprises 19 residues. Trimming cost V 1 base and J 7 bases, with 28 bases left between them. The germline CDR1 and CDR2 sequences are SGHNT and YENEEA. The CDR3 DNA follows: TGTGCCAGCAGCTTAGTCCCTACCCCAAGGGAGGGGGTAATAAGTGGCTACACCTTC. Its protein product is CASSLVPTPREGVISGYTF. Using reference TRBV11-3 and TRBJ1-2 for the parts outside the CDR3, the full variable domain is EAGVVQSPRYKIIEKKQPVAFWCNPISGHNTLYWYLQNLGQGPELLIRYENEEAVDDSQLPKDRFSAERLKGVDSTLKIQPAELGDSAVYLCASSLVPTPREGVISGYTFGSGTRLTVV.

The V and J genes are TRBV19 and TRBJ2-5; 9 positions match TRBD1. Trimming took 5 bases from V and 4 from J; bases not matched to a gene: 11. The CDR3 runs to 16 residues. The germline CDR1 and CDR2 sequences are LNHDA and SQIVND (reference sequence). In DNA, the CDR3 is TGTGCCAGTAGTCCCTGGGGACAGGGTAGTGGAGAGACCCAGTACTTC. Translated: CASSPWGQGSGETQYF.

The chain employs TRBV29-1 and TRBJ1-1; the D is unclear. The germline V and J ends were trimmed by 2 bases and 5 bases, with 12 bases remaining between them. This CDR3 has 13 amino acids. Looked up from germline, CDR1 is SQVTM and CDR2 is ANQGSEA. CDR3 loop: CSVETRSGTEAFF. The CDR3 DNA is TGCAGCGTTGAAACCAGGTCGGGGACTGAAGCTTTCTTT.